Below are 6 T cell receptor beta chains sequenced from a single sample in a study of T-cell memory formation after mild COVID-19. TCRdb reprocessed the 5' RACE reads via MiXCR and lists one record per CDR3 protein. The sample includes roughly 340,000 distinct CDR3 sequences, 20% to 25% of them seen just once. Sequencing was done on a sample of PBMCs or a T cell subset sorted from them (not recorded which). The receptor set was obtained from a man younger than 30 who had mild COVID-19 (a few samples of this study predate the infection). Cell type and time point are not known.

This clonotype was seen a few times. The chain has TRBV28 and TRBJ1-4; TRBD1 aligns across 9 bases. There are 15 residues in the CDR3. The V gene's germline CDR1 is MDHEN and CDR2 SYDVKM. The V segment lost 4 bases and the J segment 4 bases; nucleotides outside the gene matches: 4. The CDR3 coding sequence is TGTGCCAGCAGTTACCCGGGACAGGGTAATGAAAAACTGTTTTTT. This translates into CASSYPGQGNEKLFF.

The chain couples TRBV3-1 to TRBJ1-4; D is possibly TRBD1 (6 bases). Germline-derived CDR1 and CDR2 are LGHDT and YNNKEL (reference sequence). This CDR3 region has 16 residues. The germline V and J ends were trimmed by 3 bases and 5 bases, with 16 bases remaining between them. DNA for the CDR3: TGTGCCAGCAGCCAGCTGTCCGGGACACCGAATGAAAAACTGTTTTTT. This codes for CASSQLSGTPNEKLFF.

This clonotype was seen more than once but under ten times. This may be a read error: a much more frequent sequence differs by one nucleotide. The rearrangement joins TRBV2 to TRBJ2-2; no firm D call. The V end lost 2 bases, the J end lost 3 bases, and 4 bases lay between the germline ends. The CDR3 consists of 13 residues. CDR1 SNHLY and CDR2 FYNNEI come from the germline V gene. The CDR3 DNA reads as TGTGCCAGCAGTGAATCGGACACCGGGGAGCTGTTTTTT. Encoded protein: CASSESDTGELFF. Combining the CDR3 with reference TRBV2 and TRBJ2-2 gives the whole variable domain EPEVTQTPSHQVTQMGQEVILRCVPISNHLYFYWYRQILGQKVEFLVSFYNNEISEKSEIFDDQFSVERPDGSNFTLKIRSTKLEDSAMYFCASSESDTGELFFGEGSRLTVL.

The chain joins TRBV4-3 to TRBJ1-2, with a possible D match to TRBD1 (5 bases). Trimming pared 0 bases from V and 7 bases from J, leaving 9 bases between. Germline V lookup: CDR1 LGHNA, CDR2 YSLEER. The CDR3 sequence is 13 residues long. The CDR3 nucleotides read TGCGCCAGCAGCCAAGACCCAGGGCCTGGCTACACCTTC. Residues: CASSQDPGPGYTF.

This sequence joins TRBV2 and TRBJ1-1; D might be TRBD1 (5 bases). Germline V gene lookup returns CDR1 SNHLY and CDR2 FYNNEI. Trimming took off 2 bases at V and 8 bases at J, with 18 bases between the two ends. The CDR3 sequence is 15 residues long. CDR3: CASSERWVGKGEAFF. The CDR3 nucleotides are TGTGCCAGCAGTGAAAGATGGGTTGGGAAGGGGGAAGCTTTCTTT. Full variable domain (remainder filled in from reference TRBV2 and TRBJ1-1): EPEVTQTPSHQVTQMGQEVILRCVPISNHLYFYWYRQILGQKVEFLVSFYNNEISEKSEIFDDQFSVERPDGSNFTLKIRSTKLEDSAMYFCASSERWVGKGEAFFGQGTRLTVV.

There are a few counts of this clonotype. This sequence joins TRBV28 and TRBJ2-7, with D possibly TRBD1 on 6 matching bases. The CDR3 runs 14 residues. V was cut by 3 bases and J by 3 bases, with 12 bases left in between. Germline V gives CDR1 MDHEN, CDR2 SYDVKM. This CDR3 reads CASSLGTSHYEQYV. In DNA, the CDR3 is TGTGCCAGCAGTTTGGGGACATCCCACTACGAGCAGTACGTC.